This T cell receptor (beta chain) was identified in a study of shared clonotypes between healthy human individuals. TCRdb keeps only in-frame clones here, not all; method: immunoSEQ multiplex PCR. The sample yields some 240,000 clones, 65% to 70% seen once. This clone has just a few counts. Germline CDR1 SGHAT, CDR2 FQNNGV. The CDR3 is 12 residues long. V shed 5 bases and J shed 2 bases, with 7 bases lying between them. The receptor's source is a man aged 30-40 years in good health. The rearrangement links TRBV11-2 to TRBJ2-7; D ambiguous. Sequencing was carried out using memory CD4+ T cells sorted from blood. The subset here: CD45RA-negative fraction. The CDR3 DNA follows: TGTGCCAGCAGCCCCCGGGCCTACGAGCAGTACTTC. Translated: CASSPRAYEQYF.